Shown below are 5 T cell receptor beta chains from a single sample sequenced in a study of metastatic and nonmetastatic thyroid tumors. Thyroid surgery was performed in patients who had received no treatment beforehand. TCRdb re-analyzed the PCR reads through MiXCR. Seen here are around 50,000 clones, approximately 24% observed once, and the top ten hold approximately 3.6%. The sample consisted of blood. These TCRs come from a male donor with papillary thyroid cancer or a benign thyroid nodule (not recorded which). Some clones in this sample may be carry-over from other donors' samples.

The chain couples TRBV6-5 to TRBJ2-3, with D unresolved. The length of the CDR3 is 14 residues. Per germline, CDR1 MNHEY and CDR2 SVGAGI. Trimming left V 0 bases short and J 6 bases short, with 10 bases between. CDR3 DNA sequence: TGTGCCAGCAGTTACTCGATGGGGTTGGATACGCAGTATTTT. Translation gives CASSYSMGLDTQYF.

At least ten counts were recorded for this clone. V gene TRBV18 combines with J gene TRBJ1-1, with D unclear. Between the trimmed V and J ends, which lost 0 bases and 1 base, there was a span of 6 bases. Germline V gene lookup returns CDR1 KGHSH and CDR2 LQKENI. This CDR3 contains 14 residues. The DNA for the CDR3 is TGTGCCAGCTCACCACCCAGCCAGAACACTGAAGCTTTCTTT. Translation: CASSPPSQNTEAFF.

V usage is TRBV6-1 and J usage is TRBJ2-5, with 10 bases matching TRBD1. V gave up 7 bases and J gave up 5 bases; unmatched junction bases: 13. Germline V gives CDR1 MNHNS, CDR2 SASEGT. The CDR3 spans 16 residues. CDR3 in amino acids: CASIKTPGQGWETQYF. Here the CDR3 DNA reads TGTGCCAGCATCAAAACCCCGGGACAGGGGTGGGAGACCCAGTACTTC.

This clone has only one observation. No DNA is shown, since the ends of the CDR3 on it are uncertain; the CDR3 is the one TCRdb lists. Other DNA sequences in this specimen translate into the identical CDR3. The chain joins TRBV9 to TRBJ2-7. The V gene's germline CDR1 is SGDLS and CDR2 YYNGEE. The CDR3 contains 15 residues when both ends are counted. Here the CDR3 reads CASSVGIGASYEQYF.

The gene calls are TRBV5-1 and TRBJ1-2, with D possibly matching TRBD1 (5 bases). The germline V and J ends were trimmed by 1 base and 2 bases, with 21 bases remaining between them. This CDR3 contains 18 residues. Per germline, CDR1 SGHRS and CDR2 YFSETQ. The CDR3 protein is CASSLRGVWGRLNYGYTF. The CDR3 bases are TGCGCCAGCAGCTTGCGGGGGGTATGGGGACGGTTGAACTATGGCTACACCTTC.